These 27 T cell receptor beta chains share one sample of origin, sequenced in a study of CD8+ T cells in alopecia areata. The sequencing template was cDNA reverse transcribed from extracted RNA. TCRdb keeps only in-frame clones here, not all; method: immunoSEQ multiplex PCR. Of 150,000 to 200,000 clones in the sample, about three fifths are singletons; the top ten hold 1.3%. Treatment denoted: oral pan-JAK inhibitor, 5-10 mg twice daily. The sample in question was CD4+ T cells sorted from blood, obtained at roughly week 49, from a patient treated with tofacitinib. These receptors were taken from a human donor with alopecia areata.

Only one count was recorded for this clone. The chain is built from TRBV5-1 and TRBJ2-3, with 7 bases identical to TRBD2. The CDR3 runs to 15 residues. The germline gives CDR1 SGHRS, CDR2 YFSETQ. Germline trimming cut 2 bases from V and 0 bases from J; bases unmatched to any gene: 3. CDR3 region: CASSLGRASTDTQYF. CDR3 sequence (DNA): TGCGCCAGCAGCTTAGGGAGGGCTAGCACAGATACGCAGTATTTT.

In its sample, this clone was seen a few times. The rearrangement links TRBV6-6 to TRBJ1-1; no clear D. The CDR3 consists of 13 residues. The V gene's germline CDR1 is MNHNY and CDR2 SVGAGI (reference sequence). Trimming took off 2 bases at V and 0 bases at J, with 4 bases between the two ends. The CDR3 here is CASSYELNTEAFF. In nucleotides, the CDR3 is TGTGCCAGCAGTTACGAGCTGAACACTGAAGCTTTCTTT.

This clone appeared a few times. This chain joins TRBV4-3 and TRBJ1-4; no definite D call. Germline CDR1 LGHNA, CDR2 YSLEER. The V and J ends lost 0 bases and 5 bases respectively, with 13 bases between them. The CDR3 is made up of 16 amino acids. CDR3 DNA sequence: TGCGCCAGCAGCCAAGAGTCCGGGCCTCAGAATGAAAAACTGTTTTTT. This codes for CASSQESGPQNEKLFF.

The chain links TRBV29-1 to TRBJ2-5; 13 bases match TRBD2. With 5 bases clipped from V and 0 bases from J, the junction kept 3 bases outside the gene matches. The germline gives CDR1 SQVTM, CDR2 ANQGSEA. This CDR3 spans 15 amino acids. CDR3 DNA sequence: TGCAGCGTTTTCGGACTAGCGGGGGACCAAGAGACCCAGTACTTC. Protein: CSVFGLAGDQETQYF.

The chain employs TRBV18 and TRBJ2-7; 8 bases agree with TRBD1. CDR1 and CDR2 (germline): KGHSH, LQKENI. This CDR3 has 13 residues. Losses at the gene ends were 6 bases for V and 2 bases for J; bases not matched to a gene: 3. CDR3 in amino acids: CASSRTGTYEQYF. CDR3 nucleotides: TGTGCCAGCTCCAGGACAGGGACCTACGAGCAGTACTTC.

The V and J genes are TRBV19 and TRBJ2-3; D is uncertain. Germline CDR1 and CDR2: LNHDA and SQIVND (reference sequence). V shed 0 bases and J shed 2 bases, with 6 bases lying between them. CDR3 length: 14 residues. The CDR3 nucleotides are TGTGCCAGTAGTATAGACGTCATCACAGATACGCAGTATTTT. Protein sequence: CASSIDVITDTQYF.

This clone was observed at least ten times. Here the CDR3 DNA reads TGTGCCAGCTCACCACCGGTGGGACCGAGGGAAGGGCAGTATTTT. Its translation is CASSPPVGPREGQYF. The V gene is TRBV18, the J gene TRBJ2-3; D possibly uses TRBD1 or TRBD2 (5 bases each). Trimming stripped 0 bases from V and 11 bases from J, with 18 bases between. The germline V gene encodes CDR1 KGHSH and CDR2 LQKENI. The CDR3 consists of 15 residues.

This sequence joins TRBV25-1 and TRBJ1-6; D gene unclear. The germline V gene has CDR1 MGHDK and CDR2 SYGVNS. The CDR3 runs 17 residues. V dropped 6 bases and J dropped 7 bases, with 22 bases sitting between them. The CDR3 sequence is CASSPVGRDTLNSPLHF. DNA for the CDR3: TGTGCCAGCAGCCCGGTGGGGAGAGACACTTTGAATTCACCCCTCCACTTT.

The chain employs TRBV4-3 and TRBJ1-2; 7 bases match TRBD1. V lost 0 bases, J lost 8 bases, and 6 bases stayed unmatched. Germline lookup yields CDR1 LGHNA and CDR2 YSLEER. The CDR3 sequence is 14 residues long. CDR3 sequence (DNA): TGCGCCAGCAGCCAAGATGACAGGGCAGGCGGCTACACCTTC. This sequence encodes CASSQDDRAGGYTF.

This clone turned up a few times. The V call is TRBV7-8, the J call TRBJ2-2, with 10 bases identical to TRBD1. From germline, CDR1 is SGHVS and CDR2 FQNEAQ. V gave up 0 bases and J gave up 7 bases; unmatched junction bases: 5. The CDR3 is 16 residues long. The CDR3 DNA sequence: TGTGCCAGCAGCTTAGCTACCGGGACAGGGGTCGGGGAGCTGTTTTTT. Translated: CASSLATGTGVGELFF.

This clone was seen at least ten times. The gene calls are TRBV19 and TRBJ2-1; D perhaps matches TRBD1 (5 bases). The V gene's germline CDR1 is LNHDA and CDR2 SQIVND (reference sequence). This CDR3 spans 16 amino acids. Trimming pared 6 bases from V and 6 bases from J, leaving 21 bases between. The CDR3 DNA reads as TGTGCCAGTAGAAAAGGGGCCGTGGGCCTTTTCAATGAGCAGTTCTTC. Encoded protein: CASRKGAVGLFNEQFF. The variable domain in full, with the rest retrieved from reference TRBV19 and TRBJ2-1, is DGGITQSPKYLFRKEGQNVTLSCEQNLNHDAMYWYRQDPGQGLRLIYYSQIVNDFQKGDIAEGYSVSREKKESFPLTVTSAQKNPTAFYLCASRKGAVGLFNEQFFGPGTRLTVL.

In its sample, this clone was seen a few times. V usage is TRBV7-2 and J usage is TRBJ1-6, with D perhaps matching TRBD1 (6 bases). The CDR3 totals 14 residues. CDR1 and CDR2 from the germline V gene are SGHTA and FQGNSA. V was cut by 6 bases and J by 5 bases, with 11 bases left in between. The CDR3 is CASRRGGDNSPLHF. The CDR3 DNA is TGTGCCAGCAGGAGGGGGGGGGATAATTCACCCCTCCACTTT. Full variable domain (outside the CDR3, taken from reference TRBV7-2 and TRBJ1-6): GAGVSQSPSNKVTEKGKDVELRCDPISGHTALYWYRQSLGQGLEFLIYFQGNSAPDKSGLPSDRFSAERTGGSVSTLTIQRTQQEDSAVYLCASRRGGDNSPLHFGNGTRLTVT.

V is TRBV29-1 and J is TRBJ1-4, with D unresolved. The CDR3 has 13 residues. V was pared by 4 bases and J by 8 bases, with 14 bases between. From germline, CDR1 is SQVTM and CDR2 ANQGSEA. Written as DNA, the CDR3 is TGCAGCGTTGGGCCGGGCCTGGGAGAAAAACTGTTTTTT. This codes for CSVGPGLGEKLFF.

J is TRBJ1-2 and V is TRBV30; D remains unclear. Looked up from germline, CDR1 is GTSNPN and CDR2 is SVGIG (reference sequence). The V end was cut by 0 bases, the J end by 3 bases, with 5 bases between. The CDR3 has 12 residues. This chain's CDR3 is CAWSVGDYGYTF. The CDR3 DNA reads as TGTGCCTGGAGTGTTGGGGACTATGGCTACACCTTC.

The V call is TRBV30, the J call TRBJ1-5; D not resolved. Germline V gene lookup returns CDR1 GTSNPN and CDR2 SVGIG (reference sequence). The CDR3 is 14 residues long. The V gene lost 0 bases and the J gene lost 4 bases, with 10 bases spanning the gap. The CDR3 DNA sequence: TGTGCCTGGAGTGTCAGCCTGGGTAATCAGCCCCAGCATTTT. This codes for CAWSVSLGNQPQHF.

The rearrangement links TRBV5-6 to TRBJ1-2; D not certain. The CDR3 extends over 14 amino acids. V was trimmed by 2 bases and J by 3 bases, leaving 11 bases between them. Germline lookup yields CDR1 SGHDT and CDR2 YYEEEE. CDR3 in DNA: TGTGCCAGCAGCTTATGGCGCGGCGACTATGGCTACACCTTC. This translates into CASSLWRGDYGYTF.

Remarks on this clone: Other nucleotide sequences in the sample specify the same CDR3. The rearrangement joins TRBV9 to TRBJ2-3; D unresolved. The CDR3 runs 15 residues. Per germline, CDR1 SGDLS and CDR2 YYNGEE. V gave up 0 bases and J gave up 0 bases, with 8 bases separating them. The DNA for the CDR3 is TGTGCCAGCAGCGTAGGTACAGTTAGCACAGATACGCAGTATTTT. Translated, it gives CASSVGTVSTDTQYF.

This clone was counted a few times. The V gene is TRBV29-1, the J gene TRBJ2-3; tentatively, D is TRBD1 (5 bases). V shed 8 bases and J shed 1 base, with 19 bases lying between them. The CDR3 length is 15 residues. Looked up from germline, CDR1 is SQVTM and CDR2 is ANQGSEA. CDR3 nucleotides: TGCAGCTTCCGAGACAGACCTGGTGGCACAGATACGCAGTATTTT. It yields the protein CSFRDRPGGTDTQYF.

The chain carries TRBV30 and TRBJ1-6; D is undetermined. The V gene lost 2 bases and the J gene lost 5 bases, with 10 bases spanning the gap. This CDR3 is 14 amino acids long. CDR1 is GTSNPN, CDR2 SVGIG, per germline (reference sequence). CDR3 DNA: TGTGCCTGGAGTCCTGGAACTGATAATTCACCCCTCCACTTT. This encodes CAWSPGTDNSPLHF.

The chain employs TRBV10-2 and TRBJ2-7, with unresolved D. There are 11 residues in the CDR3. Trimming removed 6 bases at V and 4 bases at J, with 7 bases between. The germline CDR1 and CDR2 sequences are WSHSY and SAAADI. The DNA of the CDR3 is TGCGCCAGCAGCCCCTCATACGAGCAGTACTTC. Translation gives CASSPSYEQYF.

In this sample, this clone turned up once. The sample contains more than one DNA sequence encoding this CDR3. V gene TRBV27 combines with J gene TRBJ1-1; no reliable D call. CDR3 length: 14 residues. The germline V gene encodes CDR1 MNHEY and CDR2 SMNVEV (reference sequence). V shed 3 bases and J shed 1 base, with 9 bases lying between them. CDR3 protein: CASSLGQTNTEAFF. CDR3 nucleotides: TGTGCCAGCAGTTTGGGTCAGACGAACACTGAAGCTTTCTTT.

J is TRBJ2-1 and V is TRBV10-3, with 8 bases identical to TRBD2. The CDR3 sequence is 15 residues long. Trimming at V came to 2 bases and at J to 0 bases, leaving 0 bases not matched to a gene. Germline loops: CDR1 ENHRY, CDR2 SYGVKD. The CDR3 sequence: CAISEAGGSYNEQFF. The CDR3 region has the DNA TGTGCCATCAGTGAGGCGGGGGGCTCCTACAATGAGCAGTTCTTC.

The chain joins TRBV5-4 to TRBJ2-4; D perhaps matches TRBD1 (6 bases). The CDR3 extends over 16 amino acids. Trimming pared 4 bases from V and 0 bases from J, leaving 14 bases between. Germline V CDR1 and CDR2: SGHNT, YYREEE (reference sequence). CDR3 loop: CASSPRQELAKNIQYF. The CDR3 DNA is TGTGCCAGCAGCCCCCGACAGGAGCTAGCCAAAAACATTCAGTACTTC.

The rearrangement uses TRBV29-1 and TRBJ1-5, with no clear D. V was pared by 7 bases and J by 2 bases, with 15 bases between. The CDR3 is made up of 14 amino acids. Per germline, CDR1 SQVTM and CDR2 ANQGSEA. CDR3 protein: CSAVSGVGNQPQHF. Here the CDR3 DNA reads TGCAGCGCCGTGAGCGGTGTCGGCAATCAGCCCCAGCATTTT.

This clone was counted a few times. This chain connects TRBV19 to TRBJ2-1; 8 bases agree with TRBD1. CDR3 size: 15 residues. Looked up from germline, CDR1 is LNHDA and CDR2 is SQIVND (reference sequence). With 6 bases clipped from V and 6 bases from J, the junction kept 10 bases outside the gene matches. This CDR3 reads CASRVRPDRGNEQFF. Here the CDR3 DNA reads TGTGCCAGTAGGGTACGGCCCGACAGGGGCAATGAGCAGTTCTTC. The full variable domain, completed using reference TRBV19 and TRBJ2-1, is DGGITQSPKYLFRKEGQNVTLSCEQNLNHDAMYWYRQDPGQGLRLIYYSQIVNDFQKGDIAEGYSVSREKKESFPLTVTSAQKNPTAFYLCASRVRPDRGNEQFFGPGTRLTVL.

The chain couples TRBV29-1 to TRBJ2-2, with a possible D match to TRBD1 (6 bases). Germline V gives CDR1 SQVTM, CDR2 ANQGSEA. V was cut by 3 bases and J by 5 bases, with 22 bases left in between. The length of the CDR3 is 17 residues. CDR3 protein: CSVDRRGAGYGTGELFF. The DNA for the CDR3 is TGCAGCGTTGACCGCAGGGGTGCGGGTTATGGAACCGGGGAGCTGTTTTTT.

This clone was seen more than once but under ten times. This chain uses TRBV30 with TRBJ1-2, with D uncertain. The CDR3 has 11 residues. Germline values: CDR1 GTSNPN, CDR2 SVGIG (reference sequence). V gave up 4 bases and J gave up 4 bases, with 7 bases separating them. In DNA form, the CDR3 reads TGTGCCTGGAAGTTTGTCTATGGCTACACCTTC. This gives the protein CAWKFVYGYTF.